A selection of T cell receptor beta chains follows, all from one sample in a study of radiation and T cells in renal cell carcinoma. Assay: immunoSEQ multiplex PCR; the TCRdb copy retains only in-frame clones and omits some. This repertoire shows 120,000 to 150,000 clones, roughly 90% found once; its top ten account for 15% to 20%. This specimen consisted of blood, obtained from a patient whose treatment included radiotherapy and nephrectomy. Source of these receptors: a woman between 45 and 60 years old with renal cell carcinoma. Each CDR3 is given without its conserved first and last residue. The order of the fields is V gene, CDR3 length, J gene, CDR3 protein.

V gene: TRBV5-4
CDR3 length: 14
J gene: TRBJ2-7
CDR3 protein: ASSGAGTSGTYEQY

V gene: TRBV7-2
CDR3 length: 14
J gene: TRBJ1-2
CDR3 protein: ASSLVPTQRPGGYT

V gene: TRBV12-1
CDR3 length: 12
J gene: TRBJ2-2
CDR3 protein: ASSPRGPTGELF

V gene: TRBV18
CDR3 length: 15
J gene: TRBJ2-7
CDR3 protein: ASSLLLAEREGAEQY

V gene: TRBV4-3
CDR3 length: 13
J gene: TRBJ2-7
CDR3 protein: ASSQDRAGAYEQY

V gene: TRBV14
CDR3 length: 14
J gene: TRBJ2-3
CDR3 protein: ASSQVGQGETDTQY

V gene: TRBV2
CDR3 length: 13
J gene: TRBJ2-1
CDR3 protein: ASSKTGVGYNEQF

V gene: TRBV5-1
CDR3 length: 12
J gene: TRBJ2-7
CDR3 protein: ASSLDPVGYEQY

V gene: TRBV18
CDR3 length: 14
J gene: TRBJ1-2
CDR3 protein: ASSPPGQGRNYGYT

V gene: TRBV18
CDR3 length: 11
J gene: TRBJ2-5
CDR3 protein: ASSPVGLETQY

V gene: TRBV5-1
CDR3 length: 15
J gene: TRBJ1-6
CDR3 protein: ASSLEVGQGVDSPLH